This T cell receptor beta chain originates from a study of spatial heterogeneity in lung cancer. The CDR3 spans 14 residues. Germline assignment: CDR1 DFQATT and CDR2 SNEGSKA (reference sequence). V lost 3 bases and J lost 3, with 9 bases in between. TCRdb reprocessed the 5' RACE reads via MiXCR and lists one record per CDR3 protein. The sample shows around 45,000 distinct CDR3 sequences, approximately 12% of them seen only once. Described time point: sample taken at primary tumor resection. No cells were sorted before sequencing. The whole RNA sequenced was extracted from tumor, nontumor lung or frozen PBMC.

The sequence derives from a female donor with early-stage non-small cell lung cancer. The chain links TRBV20-1 to TRBJ1-6; D gene uncertain. The specimen comprised PBMCs, sampled at surgery. CDR3 in DNA: TGCAGTGCTAGGGGCAGTAGCTATAATTCACCCCTCCACTTT. It yields the protein CSARGSSYNSPLHF.